Included here is one T cell receptor beta chain sequence, with context. At least ten counts were recorded for this clonotype. No antigen is known for it. Base qualities are not at hand, and no much larger clone is one base apart. These data originate in a study of prognosis after radiotherapy for stage I lung cancer (dated by TCRdb to the early 2020s). Notes on the research overall: About 20 stage I NSCLC patients were enrolled in Nanjing, China, between 2018 and January 2019. Concurrent therapy was not administered to any patient alongside SBRT. Four of the 19 patients developed distant metastases after SBRT, at a median of about seven months; the other 15 showed no significant progression. This study profiled peripheral blood TCR beta repertoires from stage I NSCLC patients before and after stereotactic body radiotherapy and linked the repertoires to distant failure. Every patient was regarded as medically inoperable, because of comorbidities in some 13 cases and refusal of surgery in seven or eight cases. Using image-guided IMRT or VMAT, SBRT was delivered in 3 to 5 fractions at a biologically effective dose of at least 100 Gy. For each of the roughly 19 patients, one blood sample was taken before SBRT and one after, so the study sequenced around 40 samples in total. Ages in the cohort of approximately 13 men and about 6 women ranged from roughly 53 to 84 years, with a median of 74. Squamous cell carcinoma histology was identified in several patients, and adenocarcinoma histology was identified in about a dozen patients. Patients with newly diagnosed primary stage I lung tumors numbered roughly 13, with about 5 others having oligometastatic NSCLC after surgical resection of the primary tumor.

Two rounds of multiplex PCR on genomic DNA were used to amplify the TCR beta CDR3 region. In the first PCR round, primers specific to each TRBV and TRBJ gene were used, and the primer sequences were filed in Chinese patent CN105087789A. Universal primers were used in the second PCR round. The Roche High Pure PCR Template Preparation Kit was used to extract genomic DNA from the frozen PBMCs. The libraries underwent paired-end sequencing with 151 bp reads on an Illumina HiSeq 3000. Per the source publication's procedure: Raw reads lacking the multiplex PCR primer sequences were removed with CutAdapt. Using PEAR, the high-quality paired reads were merged into contigs. MiXCR assigned TRB V, D and J gene segments to each contig by aligning to reference sequences. To remove sequencing errors, CDR3 sequences were clustered according to base quality and sequence similarity. Diversity was calculated as Shannon entropy divided by the natural log of the number of productive TCR sequences. One minus Shannon entropy divided by the natural log of the number of unique clonotypes was used as the definition of clonality. Progression-free survival cut-offs for repertoire metrics were chosen using the Youden index of ROC curves, with analyses run in R 3.5.3. Using fastp at Q25 and MiXCR, TCRdb reprocessed the public reads and kept productive beta chains. Merged by CDR3 protein, the rows form single entries marked with the most common genes and DNA. The V and J calls were not made by the authors but by TCRdb's processing. The sample table contains some 56,000 distinct CDR3 sequences; only one count was recorded for roughly 29% of them. The ten largest clones represent about 7.5% of the sample.

All patients had node-negative disease on CT and PET/CT, and none had a history of other malignancies or had previously received chemotherapy or radiotherapy. At each of the two time points, roughly 6 milliliters of peripheral venous blood were collected into EDTA tubes. PBMCs were isolated by Ficoll-Paque Plus density-gradient centrifugation. Right after collection, samples were kept at -80 degrees C until analysis. Taken from the germline V gene, the CDR1 and CDR2 loops are MNHNS and SASEGT. Compared with germline, V lacks 2 bases and J lacks 1 base; bases without a gene match: 8. The cysteine opens and the phenylalanine closes a CDR3 of 17 amino acids. Solely the CDR3 DNA is kept, with 51 bases framed from the first base. Summary of the overall study and its limitations: After SBRT, the count of unique TCR clones dropped from a median of around 10,000 beforehand to more than 6,000 afterward (Wilcoxon paired P=0.011). Limitations of the study included a small cohort and short follow-up, and the study findings need independent validation. No determination of tumor specificity was made for expanded TCR clones. Post-SBRT Shannon entropy and its change from baseline were lower in patients who developed distant metastases; baseline Shannon entropy was not associated with metastases. Differences by metastasis status were reportedly seen in TRBV and TRBJ usage frequencies, involving two V genes at baseline and, after SBRT, under ten V genes and two J genes. All reported P values were unadjusted for multiple comparisons.

This sequence uses TRBV6-1 and TRBJ1-5, with 7 bases in between that match TRBD1. Sequenced material: PBMCs, taken before or after stereotactic body radiation therapy (not recorded which). This TCR derives from a donor over 45 with non-small cell lung cancer. For the CDR3, the sequence is CASSERQGVGSNQPQHF. The DNA reads TGTGCCAGCAGTGAACGTCAGGGGGTTGGGAGCAATCAGCCCCAGCATTTT.